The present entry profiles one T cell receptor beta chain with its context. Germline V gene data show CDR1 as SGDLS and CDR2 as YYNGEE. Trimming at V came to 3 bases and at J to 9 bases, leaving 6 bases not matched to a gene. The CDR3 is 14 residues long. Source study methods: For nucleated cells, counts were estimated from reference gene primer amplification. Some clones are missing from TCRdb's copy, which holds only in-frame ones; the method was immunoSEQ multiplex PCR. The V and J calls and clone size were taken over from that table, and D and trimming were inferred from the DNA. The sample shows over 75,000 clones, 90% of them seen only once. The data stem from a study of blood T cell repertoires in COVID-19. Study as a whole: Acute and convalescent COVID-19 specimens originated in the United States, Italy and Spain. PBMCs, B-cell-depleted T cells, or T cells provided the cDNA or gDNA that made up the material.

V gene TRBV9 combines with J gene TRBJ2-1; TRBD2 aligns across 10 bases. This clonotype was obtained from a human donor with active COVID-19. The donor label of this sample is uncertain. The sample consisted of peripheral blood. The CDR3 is CASSARLAGGEQFF. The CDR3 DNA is TGTGCCAGCAGCGCCCGACTAGCGGGCGGTGAGCAGTTCTTC.